One sample yielded the 30 T cell receptor beta chains listed below, sequenced in a study of blood T cells in healthy people across ages. The use of a sample-barcoded 5' primer and a J-beta primer mix characterized a second PCR of about 7 to 12 cycles. TCRdb re-derived calls from the 5' RACE reads in MiXCR, one entry per CDR3 protein. Among more than 1,400,000 distinct CDR3 sequences listed, approximately 40% were seen once. The sample was blood. The receptors derive from a young woman in good health.

This sequence joins TRBV27 and TRBJ2-3; 9 bases are a match to TRBD1. The junction had 5 bases not matched to a gene; V was cut back by 10 bases and J by 0 bases. This CDR3 is 14 amino acids long. The germline gives CDR1 MNHEY, CDR2 SMNVEV (reference sequence). The DNA of the CDR3 is TGTGCCACCTACAGGGGGCCCAGCACAGATACGCAGTATTTT. Protein product: CATYRGPSTDTQYF.

The chain is built from TRBV5-1 and TRBJ2-7; D is unresolved. The CDR3 has 13 residues. Germline CDR1 reads SGHRS; CDR2 reads YFSETQ. V lost 4 bases and J 2 bases, leaving 10 bases between the germline ends. The CDR3 DNA reads TGCGCCAGCAGCCAAGGCTGGGCCTACGAGCAGTACTTC. Protein sequence: CASSQGWAYEQYF. The whole variable domain, remainder taken from reference TRBV5-1 and TRBJ2-7, is KAGVTQTPRYLIKTRGQQVTLSCSPISGHRSVSWYQQTPGQGLQFLFEYFSETQRNKGNFPGRFSGRQFSNSRSEMNVSTLELGDSALYLCASSQGWAYEQYFGPGTRLTVT.

The chain couples TRBV29-1 to TRBJ2-7; TRBD2 is a possible D gene (5 bases). The germline CDR1 and CDR2 sequences are SQVTM and ANQGSEA. The CDR3 runs to 13 residues. V was trimmed by 4 bases and J by 4 bases, leaving 14 bases between them. CDR3 residues: CSVAGLFGYEQYF. Written as DNA, the CDR3 is TGCAGCGTTGCGGGATTATTCGGGTACGAGCAGTACTTC.

The genes are TRBV10-1 and TRBJ2-1; 8 bases fit TRBD2. V dropped 0 bases and J dropped 9; count of bases not matched to a gene: 16. The CDR3 sequence is 18 residues long. The V gene's germline CDR1 is WNHNN and CDR2 SYGVQD (reference sequence). This CDR3 reads CASSESRVSGDWGGEQFF. CDR3 in DNA: TGCGCCAGCAGTGAGTCGAGGGTTAGCGGGGATTGGGGCGGTGAGCAGTTCTTC.

The chain's CDR3 is CASSSGAAGAYEQYF. The CDR3 DNA follows: TGCGCCAGCAGCTCAGGAGCCGCCGGGGCCTACGAGCAGTACTTC. The rearrangement links TRBV5-1 to TRBJ2-7; possibly TRBD2 for D (5 bases). V shed 3 bases and J shed 2 bases, with 15 bases lying between them. Germline V gene lookup returns CDR1 SGHRS and CDR2 YFSETQ. The CDR3 totals 15 residues.

This clonotype was detected only a few times. The chain recombines TRBV10-3 with TRBJ2-3; TRBD2 matches at 8 bases. Germline CDR1 reads ENHRY; CDR2 reads SYGVKD. The ends lost 9 bases at V and 2 bases at J; junction bases unmatched: 10. The CDR3 consists of 15 residues. The CDR3 reads CAIAGEGHTTDTQYF. CDR3 sequence (DNA): TGTGCCATAGCGGGGGAGGGCCATACCACAGATACGCAGTATTTT.

CDR3 loop: CATTPRGLGTEAFF. In nucleotides, the CDR3 is TGTGCCACCACCCCTAGGGGCCTGGGCACTGAAGCTTTCTTT. This chain links TRBV15 with TRBJ1-1, with a tentative D call TRBD1 (5 bases). V was cut by 7 bases and J by 4 bases, with 16 bases left in between. Germline V gene sequence: CDR1 LNHNV, CDR2 YYDKDF (reference sequence). The CDR3 loop spans 14 amino acids.

The chain uses TRBV5-5 and TRBJ2-5, with 13 bases that match TRBD2. After removal of 3 bases from V and 11 bases from J, the junction contained 4 bases not matched to a gene. CDR1 SGHKS and CDR2 YYEKEE come from the germline V gene (reference sequence). The CDR3 spans 13 residues. For the CDR3, the DNA is TGTGCCAGCAGCTCCGGACTAGCGGGAGATCAGTACTTC. Translating gives CASSSGLAGDQYF.

At least ten counts were recorded for this clonotype. The chain recombines TRBV4-1 with TRBJ2-7, with D tentatively TRBD1 or TRBD2 (5 bases each). This CDR3 has 15 residues. V was clipped by 5 bases and J by 2 bases, with 16 bases between them. Germline V CDR1 and CDR2: MGHRA, YSYEKL. CDR3 coding DNA: TGCGCCAGCAGCGGAACCGGGACGGAACCCTACGAGCAGTACTTC. Translated, it gives CASSGTGTEPYEQYF.

This clonotype was seen a few times. The V call is TRBV27, the J call TRBJ2-5, with D hard to call. The DNA matches TRBJ2-7 better at its end, which makes the J call doubtful. The CDR3 runs to 15 residues. CDR1 is MNHEY and CDR2 is SMNVEV in the germline V gene (reference sequence). Written as DNA, the CDR3 is TGTGCCAGCAGTCCCACCCCTGGGCCGCACCACGAGCAGTACTTC. It specifies CASSPTPGPHHEQYF.

This clonotype was picked up a small number of times. This chain joins TRBV13 and TRBJ2-3, with a possible D match to TRBD1 (6 bases). CDR1 is PRHDT and CDR2 is FYEKMQ in the germline V gene (reference sequence). This CDR3 comprises 16 residues. V lost 1 base, J lost 3 bases, and 14 bases lay in between. CDR3 sequence (DNA): TGTGCCAGCAGCTTAGTCGCCAGGGGAAGGACAGATACGCAGTATTTT. It specifies CASSLVARGRTDTQYF.

This clonotype was detected ten times or more. The chain combines TRBV6-5 with TRBJ1-1; D gene ambiguous. Trimming removed 6 bases at V and 5 bases at J, with 10 bases between. Germline lookup yields CDR1 MNHEY and CDR2 SVGAGI. The CDR3 spans 12 residues. CDR3 DNA sequence: TGTGCCAGCAGCTCACTCGGGACTGAAGCTTTCTTT. Translated, it gives CASSSLGTEAFF.

The chain has TRBV3-1 and TRBJ2-7; tentatively, D is TRBD2 (6 bases). V lost 4 bases and J 4 bases, leaving 14 bases between the germline ends. Germline V CDR1 and CDR2: LGHDT, YNNKEL (reference sequence). The CDR3 runs 14 residues. In DNA form, the CDR3 reads TGTGCCAGCAGCCGGGGGGAGGCCGTTTACGAGCAGTACTTC. It encodes CASSRGEAVYEQYF.

The chain uses TRBV18 and TRBJ1-1, with TRBD1 as a possible D gene (6 bases). Germline V gene lookup returns CDR1 KGHSH and CDR2 LQKENI. The CDR3 is 16 amino acids. With 3 bases removed from V and 5 bases from J, the gap between germline ends came to 19 bases. The CDR3 loop is CASSPRIQGQGTEAFF. In DNA, the CDR3 is TGTGCCAGCTCACCTAGGATCCAGGGGCAAGGGACTGAAGCTTTCTTT.

In its sample, this clonotype was seen a few times. The chain joins TRBV6-6 to TRBJ1-2; D is perhaps TRBD1 (6 bases). The CDR3 runs 14 residues. V lost 6 bases, J lost 5 bases, and 16 bases lay in between. Germline V lookup: CDR1 MNHNY, CDR2 SVGAGI (reference sequence). The CDR3 loop is CASSRNSDSYGYTF. As DNA, the CDR3 is TGTGCCAGCAGCCGGAATTCGGACAGTTATGGCTACACCTTC.

The chain employs TRBV6-4 and TRBJ2-1; D is unclear. CDR1 and CDR2 (germline): MRHNA, SNTAGT. Trimming removed 4 bases from V and 5 bases from J, with 9 bases in between. The CDR3 spans 13 residues. Here the CDR3 reads CASSVRPNNEQFF. Written as DNA, the CDR3 is TGTGCCAGCAGTGTCAGACCGAACAATGAGCAGTTCTTC.

V gene TRBV20-1 combines with J gene TRBJ1-2; 11 bases map to TRBD1. From germline, CDR1 is DFQATT and CDR2 SNEGSKA (reference sequence). There are 12 residues in the CDR3. With 5 bases clipped from V and 8 bases from J, the junction kept 4 bases outside the gene matches. The CDR3 protein is CSAWGTGGGYTF. The CDR3 nucleotides read TGCAGTGCTTGGGGGACAGGGGGAGGCTACACCTTC.

V gene TRBV12-3 or TRBV12-4 combines with J gene TRBJ2-3, with TRBD1 matching 7 bases. V dropped 3 bases and J dropped 2; count of bases not matched to a gene: 5. This CDR3 is 15 amino acids long. The CDR3 DNA reads TGTGCCAGCAGTTTTTGGACAGGTGTCACAGATACGCAGTATTTT. Amino acid sequence: CASSFWTGVTDTQYF.

V and J are TRBV20-1 and TRBJ1-4, with 9 bases that match TRBD1. The germline V gene encodes CDR1 DFQATT and CDR2 SNEGSKA (reference sequence). CDR3 size: 14 residues. V gave up 0 bases and J gave up 10 bases; unmatched junction bases: 6. The CDR3, as DNA: TGCAGTGCTAGAGAGGGGGACAGGGTCGGAAAACTGTTTTTT. It encodes CSAREGDRVGKLFF.

Remarks on this clonotype: One junction end does not reproduce the germline sequence, and a read error may be involved. The chain joins TRBV5-1 to TRBJ2-1; 12 nucleotides align to TRBD2. The CDR3 has 16 amino acids. The germline gives CDR1 SGHRS, CDR2 YFSETQ. This CDR3 reads CASSLGLAGARSEQIF. The CDR3 region has the DNA TGCGCCAGCAGCCTGGGACTAGCGGGCGCTCGGAGTGAGCAGATCTTC.

V and J are TRBV20-1 and TRBJ2-3, with 8 nucleotides matching TRBD2. Trimming took 3 bases from V and 2 from J; bases not matched to a gene: 4. The V gene's germline CDR1 is DFQATT and CDR2 SNEGSKA (reference sequence). This CDR3 spans 14 amino acids. CDR3 amino acids: CSARVGRATDTQYF. CDR3 sequence (DNA): TGCAGTGCTAGGGTCGGGAGGGCCACAGATACGCAGTATTTT.

This rearrangement joins TRBV12-3 or TRBV12-4 to TRBJ2-7; a weak D match, TRBD1 (5 bases). The germline V and J ends were trimmed by 6 bases and 6 bases, with 12 bases remaining between them. The CDR3 length is 12 residues. The CDR3 reads CASSKGVIEQYF. CDR3 sequence (DNA): TGTGCCAGCAGCAAAGGGGTAATCGAGCAGTACTTC.

This clonotype was recorded a few times. This sequence joins TRBV6-5 and TRBJ1-2, with TRBD1 matching over 8 bases. The CDR3 covers 13 residues. With 2 bases clipped from V and 7 bases from J, the junction kept 3 bases outside the gene matches. Per the germline V gene, CDR1 is MNHEY and CDR2 is SVGAGI. This chain's CDR3 is CASSYQGASGYTF. The DNA for the CDR3 is TGTGCCAGCAGTTACCAGGGGGCGAGTGGCTACACCTTC.

This clonotype was counted a few times. This sequence joins TRBV5-1 and TRBJ2-1; 11 bases align to TRBD2. The closer fit of TRBJ2-7 to the DNA end suggests the J call may be wrong. This CDR3 region has 16 residues. CDR1 is SGHRS, CDR2 YFSETQ, per germline. The CDR3 loop is CASSLELAGVYNEQYF. The CDR3 region has the DNA TGCGCCAGCAGCTTGGAACTAGCGGGAGTATACAATGAGCAGTACTTC.

On this clonotype: This may be a read error, as it is one base from a much larger clone. The chain joins TRBV20-1 to TRBJ1-5, with D unclear. Germline V gives CDR1 DFQATT, CDR2 SNEGSKA (reference sequence). The CDR3 runs 13 residues. The V gene lost 2 bases and the J gene lost 2 bases, with 7 bases spanning the gap. As DNA, the CDR3 is TGCAGTGCTAGATGGGGAGGCAATCAGCCCCAGCATTTT. This encodes CSARWGGNQPQHF.

This clonotype was counted only a few times. The chain uses TRBV7-9 and TRBJ1-6; D possibly corresponds to TRBD1 (5 bases). V was cut by 6 bases and J by 5 bases, with 11 bases left in between. Germline values: CDR1 SEHNR, CDR2 FQNEAQ (reference sequence). The CDR3 covers 14 residues. DNA of the CDR3: TGTGCCAGCAGTATGGGGACTCATAATTCACCCCTCCACTTT. The encoded protein is CASSMGTHNSPLHF.

Regarding this clonotype: A much larger clone sits a single nucleotide away, making a read error possible. The rearrangement links TRBV14 to TRBJ2-1; no definite D call. Trimming pared 6 bases from V and 3 bases from J, leaving 9 bases between. Germline CDR1 and CDR2: SGHDN and FVKESK. CDR3 length: 13 amino acids. The CDR3 spells CASSVQIYNEQFF. For the CDR3, the DNA is TGTGCCAGCAGTGTACAGATCTACAATGAGCAGTTCTTC. The full variable domain, completed using reference TRBV14 and TRBJ2-1, is EAGVTQFPSHSVIEKGQTVTLRCDPISGHDNLYWYRRVMGKEIKFLLHFVKESKQDESGMPNNRFLAERTGGTYSTLKVQPAELEDSGVYFCASSVQIYNEQFFGPGTRLTVL.

This clonotype showed up just a few times. The J gene is TRBJ2-7, the V gene TRBV29-1, with 9 positions matching TRBD2. Trimming cost V 7 bases and J 4 bases; bases outside gene matches: 17. In germline, CDR1 is SQVTM, CDR2 ANQGSEA. The CDR3 has 16 residues. This chain's CDR3 is CSAKGASGIREYEQYF. In DNA, the CDR3 is TGCAGCGCAAAGGGGGCTAGCGGGATCCGCGAGTACGAGCAGTACTTC.

This clonotype has more than one count but fewer than ten. The chain couples TRBV12-3 or TRBV12-4 to TRBJ2-5, with TRBD2 matching 7 bases. Trimming cost V 4 bases and J 1 base; bases outside gene matches: 9. This CDR3 region has 16 residues. Here the CDR3 DNA reads TGTGCCAGCAGTTCCACCGAGACTAGCCTCCAAGAGACCCAGTACTTC. It yields the protein CASSSTETSLQETQYF.

This chain links TRBV3-1 with TRBJ1-5, with a weak D call TRBD1 (6 bases). Trimming removed 4 bases at V and 4 bases at J, with 11 bases between. Germline V gene sequence: CDR1 LGHDT, CDR2 YNNKEL (reference sequence). The CDR3 loop spans 14 amino acids. CDR3 nucleotide sequence: TGTGCCAGCAGCCGCCGGGGGCAGAATCAGCCCCAGCATTTT. Translation: CASSRRGQNQPQHF. Complete variable domain (other parts from reference TRBV3-1 and TRBJ1-5): DTAVSQTPKYLVTQMGNDKSIKCEQNLGHDTMYWYKQDSKKFLKIMFSYNNKELIINETVPNRFSPKSPDKAHLNLHINSLELGDSAVYFCASSRRGQNQPQHFGDGTRLSIL.